These 11 T cell receptor beta chains were sequenced from one sample in a study of T cells after yellow fever vaccination. From the 5' RACE reads, TCRdb called clonotypes with MiXCR, one entry per CDR3 protein. The table includes hundreds of thousands of distinct CDR3 sequences, approximately 18% detected once. The sequenced sample was PBMCs, obtained before the yellow fever booster vaccination. The receptors were gathered from a man between 18 and 29 years old who received the YFV17D yellow fever vaccine.

This clonotype was found a few times. CDR3 amino acids: CASSASDGTGRDTQYF. CDR3 in DNA: TGTGCCAGCAGCGCATCCGACGGGACAGGGCGAGATACGCAGTATTTT. This sequence joins TRBV6-4 and TRBJ2-3; 9 bases match TRBD1. Germline lookup yields CDR1 MRHNA and CDR2 SNTAGT. This CDR3 contains 16 residues. V shed 6 bases, J shed 5 bases, and the junction held 12 bases outside the gene matches.

The chain carries TRBV29-1 and TRBJ2-3; TRBD2 matches at 12 bases. The V gene's germline CDR1 is SQVTM and CDR2 ANQGSEA. The CDR3 has 17 amino acids. V was clipped by 5 bases and J by 6 bases; unmatched bases: 15. The CDR3 is CSVLRGMTSGGTDTQYF. The CDR3 DNA reads as TGCAGCGTTCTAAGGGGAATGACTAGCGGGGGAACGGATACGCAGTATTTT.

This clonotype appeared a few times. The rearrangement uses TRBV7-3 and TRBJ2-2, with 9 bases that match TRBD1. J lost 4 bases, V lost 5 bases, and 2 bases had no gene match. Germline CDR1 is SGHTA and CDR2 is FQGTGA. CDR3 length equals 14 residues. The CDR3 loop is CASSATGGTGELFF. The CDR3 DNA sequence: TGTGCCAGCAGCGCGACAGGGGGCACCGGGGAGCTGTTTTTT.

This clonotype was found a few times. The chain links TRBV7-9 to TRBJ2-3, with 14 bases identical to TRBD2. J gave up 6 bases and V 5 bases, and 7 bases lay outside the gene matches. The V gene's germline CDR1 is SEHNR and CDR2 FQNEAQ (reference sequence). The CDR3 is 16 amino acids. The CDR3 reads CASSRGLAGAYDTQYF. For the CDR3, the DNA is TGTGCCAGCAGCCGGGGACTAGCGGGGGCGTACGATACGCAGTATTTT.

The chain uses TRBV7-2 and TRBJ2-2, with 11 bases aligning to TRBD1. Germline CDR1 SGHTA, CDR2 FQGNSA. The CDR3 loop spans 15 amino acids. The V gene end was trimmed by 4 bases and the J gene end by 4 bases; junction bases not matched to a gene: 2. The CDR3 DNA reads as TGTGCCAGCAGCTACGGGACAGGGGGCACCGGGGAGCTGTTTTTT. Translated, it gives CASSYGTGGTGELFF.

J is TRBJ1-1 and V is TRBV5-1, with D perhaps matching TRBD1 (5 bases). Trimming removed 6 bases from V and 3 bases from J, with 18 bases in between. Germline values: CDR1 SGHRS, CDR2 YFSETQ. This CDR3 spans 15 amino acids. The CDR3 DNA follows: TGCGCCAGCATCGATCAACCGGGGGTTGACACTGAAGCTTTCTTT. It translates to CASIDQPGVDTEAFF. The whole variable domain, remainder taken from reference TRBV5-1 and TRBJ1-1, is KAGVTQTPRYLIKTRGQQVTLSCSPISGHRSVSWYQQTPGQGLQFLFEYFSETQRNKGNFPGRFSGRQFSNSRSEMNVSTLELGDSALYLCASIDQPGVDTEAFFGQGTRLTVV.

The gene calls are TRBV7-2 and TRBJ1-2, with TRBD1 matching 10 bases. V dropped 7 bases and J dropped 5; count of bases not matched to a gene: 4. The CDR3 totals 13 residues. Germline assignment: CDR1 SGHTA and CDR2 FQGNSA. The CDR3 bases are TGTGCCAGCAACCCGGACAGGGGGTATGGCTACACCTTC. This codes for CASNPDRGYGYTF.

The rearrangement uses TRBV5-1 and TRBJ2-3, with 8 positions matching TRBD2. Germline CDR1 reads SGHRS; CDR2 reads YFSETQ. CDR3 length: 16 residues. Germline trimming cut 5 bases from V and 2 bases from J; bases unmatched to any gene: 10. CDR3 in amino acids: CASRPGASGSTDTQYF. CDR3 coding DNA: TGCGCCAGCAGACCAGGGGCTAGCGGGTCCACAGATACGCAGTATTTT.

V usage is TRBV6-5 and J usage is TRBJ1-1; D not certain. The CDR3 runs to 16 residues. V lost 5 bases to trimming and J lost 0 bases, with 16 bases between them. The V gene's germline CDR1 is MNHEY and CDR2 SVGAGI. DNA of the CDR3: TGTGCCAGCAGTCGGGATTCGGAGCACCTGAACACTGAAGCTTTCTTT. It codes for CASSRDSEHLNTEAFF.

This clonotype was seen only a few times. J is TRBJ2-7 and V is TRBV9; maybe TRBD1 (5 bases). Trimming took 0 bases from V and 5 from J, leaving 12 bases between them. Germline assignment: CDR1 SGDLS and CDR2 YYNGEE. The CDR3 is made up of 14 amino acids. CDR3 in DNA: TGTGCCAGCAGCGTAGAAGGGGATAGCCACGAGCAGTACTTC. As protein: CASSVEGDSHEQYF.

The genes are TRBV10-3 and TRBJ2-7, with 11 bases identical to TRBD1. CDR1 and CDR2 (germline): ENHRY, SYGVKD. The V gene end was trimmed by 7 bases and the J gene end by 4 bases; junction bases not matched to a gene: 6. The CDR3 totals 14 residues. CDR3 loop: CAINGQGAIYEQYF. The CDR3 nucleotides read TGTGCCATCAATGGACAGGGGGCAATTTACGAGCAGTACTTC.